Listed here are 24 T cell receptor beta chains from one sample, sequenced in a study of blood T cell repertoires in COVID-19. Sequencing was performed with immunoSEQ multiplex PCR; in TCRdb, only in-frame clones are kept and a portion is missing. The table lists about 120,000 clones, roughly 80% of them singletons. Sequencing was performed on peripheral blood. These receptors came from a man aged 45-60 years with acute or convalescent COVID-19.

The J gene is TRBJ1-5, the V gene TRBV16; 9 nucleotides match TRBD1. CDR3 length: 15 residues. The germline V gene has CDR1 KGHSY and CDR2 FQNENV. The V segment lost 2 bases and the J segment 7 bases; nucleotides outside the gene matches: 6. The CDR3 loop reads CASSQPGQGLQPQHF. CDR3 DNA sequence: TGTGCCAGCAGCCAACCGGGACAGGGCCTACAGCCCCAGCATTTT.

The chain carries TRBV5-4 and TRBJ2-5, with TRBD2 matching 7 bases. The CDR3 has 17 amino acids. Germline values: CDR1 SGHNT, CDR2 YYREEE (reference sequence). Trimming took 4 bases from V and 1 from J; bases not matched to a gene: 13. The CDR3 bases are TGTGCCAGCAGCCCCCTCCCGGGGAGGGTTGGCCAAGAGACCCAGTACTTC. Translated: CASSPLPGRVGQETQYF.

The chain links TRBV2 to TRBJ1-2, with 8 bases that match TRBD1. This CDR3 comprises 13 residues. After removal of 6 bases from V and 3 bases from J, the junction contained 3 bases not matched to a gene. Germline loops: CDR1 SNHLY, CDR2 FYNNEI. The CDR3 coding sequence is TGTGCCAGCAGAGGACAGGGATACTATGGCTACACCTTC. Residues: CASRGQGYYGYTF.

This chain connects TRBV6-5 to TRBJ1-5, with TRBD1 matching over 9 bases. This CDR3 is 15 amino acids long. J gave up 3 bases and V 5 bases, and 5 bases lay outside the gene matches. Germline V gene sequence: CDR1 MNHEY, CDR2 SVGAGI. The CDR3 protein is CASSPGQGLNQPQHF. The CDR3 DNA is TGTGCCAGCAGTCCAGGACAGGGGCTCAATCAGCCCCAGCATTTT.

The V gene is TRBV5-1, the J gene TRBJ1-5; 10 nucleotides align to TRBD1. The CDR3 extends over 14 amino acids. V lost 3 bases to trimming and J lost 6 bases; unmatched junction nucleotides: 3. Germline V gene data show CDR1 as SGHRS and CDR2 as YFSETQ. DNA for the CDR3: TGCGCCAGCAGCTCCGGGACAGGGGTTCAGCCCCAGCATTTT. It yields the protein CASSSGTGVQPQHF.

This clone was seen a single time. The chain has TRBV4-2 and TRBJ1-2; tentatively, D is TRBD1 (5 bases). With 0 bases removed from V and 4 bases from J, the gap between germline ends came to 12 bases. Germline CDR1 and CDR2: LGHNA and YNFKEQ. CDR3 length: 15 residues. DNA of the CDR3: TGTGCCAGCAGCCAAGAACACAGGCGCACCTATGGCTACACCTTC. This translates into CASSQEHRRTYGYTF.

The chain recombines TRBV7-6 with TRBJ2-2; tentatively, D is TRBD1 (6 bases). V lost 3 bases and J 4 bases, leaving 9 bases between the germline ends. The CDR3 loop spans 14 amino acids. From germline, CDR1 is SGHVS and CDR2 FNYEAQ. CDR3 sequence reads: CASSFGQSTGELFF. The DNA of the CDR3 is TGTGCCAGCAGCTTCGGACAGAGCACCGGGGAGCTGTTTTTT.

The J gene is TRBJ2-7, the V gene TRBV5-6; 7 bases are a match to TRBD1. The germline CDR1 and CDR2 sequences are SGHDT and YYEEEE. This CDR3 region has 15 residues. Unmatched junction bases numbered 5, after V lost 0 bases and J lost 2 bases. In nucleotides, the CDR3 is TGTGCCAGCAGCTTGGTCGGGACAGAAACCTACGAGCAGTACTTC. This sequence encodes CASSLVGTETYEQYF.

The rearrangement joins TRBV29-1 to TRBJ1-1, with 7 bases aligning to TRBD1. The germline CDR1 and CDR2 sequences are SQVTM and ANQGSEA. This CDR3 is built from 13 residues. V shed 4 bases and J 1 base; nucleotides not matched to a gene: 3. The CDR3 protein is CSVGGDRNTEAFF. The CDR3 bases are TGCAGCGTTGGGGGGGACAGGAACACTGAAGCTTTCTTT.

The chain has TRBV5-1 and TRBJ2-7; 10 bases line up with TRBD2. V dropped 5 bases and J dropped 4; count of bases not matched to a gene: 9. Per germline, CDR1 SGHRS and CDR2 YFSETQ. This CDR3 spans 15 amino acids. In DNA form, the CDR3 reads TGCGCCAGCAGGTTTACTAGCGGGGCAGCATACGAGCAGTACTTC. Protein sequence: CASRFTSGAAYEQYF.

V is TRBV3-1 (or the pseudogene TRBV3-2) and J is TRBJ2-7; D possibly corresponds to TRBD1 (5 bases). Trimming shortened V by 1 base and J by 12 bases, and 10 bases separated the two germline ends. The germline V gene has CDR1 LGHDT and CDR2 YNNKEL (reference sequence). CDR3 length equals 11 residues. CDR3: CASSQGGQGYF. In DNA, the CDR3 is TGTGCCAGCAGCCAAGGCGGCCAGGGGTACTTC.

The chain is built from TRBV5-1 and TRBJ2-2, with TRBD2 matching 8 bases. CDR3 length equals 16 residues. V lost 4 bases to trimming and J lost 0 bases; unmatched junction nucleotides: 5. CDR1 and CDR2 from the germline V gene are SGHRS and YFSETQ. The CDR3: CASSTGGGPNTGELFF. CDR3 sequence (DNA): TGCGCCAGCAGCACCGGCGGGGGGCCGAACACCGGGGAGCTGTTTTTT.

V usage is TRBV2 and J usage is TRBJ1-5, with TRBD1 matching 7 bases. With 3 bases clipped from V and 5 bases from J, the junction kept 7 bases outside the gene matches. CDR1 and CDR2 (germline): SNHLY, FYNNEI. This CDR3 has 15 residues. The CDR3 protein is CASSEGRGMHQPQHF. Here the CDR3 DNA reads TGTGCCAGCAGTGAGGGCAGGGGGATGCATCAGCCCCAGCATTTT.

This sequence joins TRBV2 and TRBJ2-7; possible D gene TRBD1, 6 bases. The CDR3 extends over 13 amino acids. From germline, CDR1 is SNHLY and CDR2 FYNNEI. Trimming took 4 bases from V and 2 from J, leaving 9 bases between them. This CDR3 is CASSVGQAYEQYF. The CDR3 DNA reads TGTGCCAGCAGTGTGGGACAAGCCTACGAGCAGTACTTC.

V is TRBV10-3 and J is TRBJ1-6; D not certain. The V and J ends lost 2 bases and 9 bases respectively, with 8 bases between them. The CDR3 contains 13 residues. Germline V lookup: CDR1 ENHRY, CDR2 SYGVKD. The DNA of the CDR3 is TGTGCCATCAGTGAGCAACGGGGTTCACCCCTCCACTTT. This gives the protein CAISEQRGSPLHF.

The V call is TRBV4-1, the J call TRBJ1-2; D unclear. V shed 0 bases and J shed 6 bases, with 20 bases lying between them. The germline gives CDR1 MGHRA, CDR2 YSYEKL. The CDR3 extends over 17 amino acids. The CDR3 DNA sequence: TGCGCCAGCAGCCAAGATTCGTCCCGGAGGCCCTATGATGGCTACACCTTC. This codes for CASSQDSSRRPYDGYTF.

This clone is a singleton in its sample. The V gene is TRBV2, the J gene TRBJ2-3; unclear D gene. The germline V gene has CDR1 SNHLY and CDR2 FYNNEI. The V gene lost 2 bases and the J gene lost 6 bases, with 6 bases spanning the gap. CDR3 size: 12 residues. The CDR3 coding sequence is TGTGCCAGCAGTGAACAGAAGGATACGCAGTATTTT. Amino acids: CASSEQKDTQYF.

In this sample, this clone turned up a few times. This chain uses TRBV5-5 with TRBJ1-6, with a tentative D call TRBD1 (6 bases). Between the trimmed V and J ends, which lost 1 base and 2 bases, there was a span of 13 bases. There are 17 residues in the CDR3. CDR1 and CDR2 (germline): SGHKS, YYEKEE (reference sequence). The CDR3 reads CASSLWTETAYNSPLHF. CDR3 DNA: TGTGCCAGCAGCTTGTGGACAGAAACAGCCTATAATTCACCCCTCCACTTT.

This clone has just one count. The chain carries TRBV2 and TRBJ2-2, with D unresolved. With 7 bases removed from V and 0 bases from J, the gap between germline ends came to 9 bases. Germline CDR1 is SNHLY and CDR2 is FYNNEI. This CDR3 region has 14 residues. CDR3 in DNA: TGTGCCAGCAACCGAAACTCGAACACCGGGGAGCTGTTTTTT. Protein product: CASNRNSNTGELFF.

This clone was seen once. The V gene is TRBV9, the J gene TRBJ2-1, with a tentative D call TRBD1 (6 bases). The germline gives CDR1 SGDLS, CDR2 YYNGEE. Trimming removed 0 bases at V and 1 base at J, with 11 bases between. The CDR3 is 16 residues long. CDR3: CASSVGPDSSYNEQFF. CDR3 bases: TGTGCCAGCAGCGTAGGCCCGGACAGTTCCTACAATGAGCAGTTCTTC.

This clone was picked up one time. The chain recombines TRBV24-1 with TRBJ1-2; 7 bases align to TRBD1. The ends lost 4 bases at V and 8 bases at J; junction bases unmatched: 9. This CDR3 spans 14 amino acids. The germline CDR1 and CDR2 sequences are KGHDR and SFDVKD. This CDR3 reads CATSDPGQRSGYTF. Written as DNA, the CDR3 is TGTGCCACCAGTGACCCGGGACAGCGCTCAGGCTACACCTTC.

This clone was seen only a few times. The V call is TRBV10-3, the J call TRBJ2-1; TRBD1 is a possible D gene (5 bases). CDR1 and CDR2 (germline): ENHRY, SYGVKD. The CDR3 sequence is 14 residues long. Trimming removed 10 bases from V and 0 bases from J, with 13 bases in between. The CDR3 DNA follows: TGTGCCACCATAAAGGGGTCCTCCTACAATGAGCAGTTCTTC. Translation gives CATIKGSSYNEQFF.

The rearrangement joins TRBV30 to TRBJ2-7; TRBD2 matches at 8 bases. V gave up 1 base and J gave up 7 bases; unmatched junction bases: 12. CDR1 GTSNPN and CDR2 SVGIG come from the germline V gene (reference sequence). The CDR3 covers 15 residues. Here the CDR3 reads CAWSATGGAGEEQYF. The CDR3 bases are TGTGCCTGGAGTGCCACGGGGGGGGCAGGGGAGGAGCAGTACTTC.

This chain links TRBV6-5 with TRBJ2-5; D not certain. The CDR3 contains 12 residues. Germline V gene sequence: CDR1 MNHEY, CDR2 SVGAGI. V was pared by 10 bases and J by 0 bases, with 9 bases between. CDR3 in amino acids: CATTGYQETQYF. The CDR3 DNA is TGTGCCACGACTGGGTACCAAGAGACCCAGTACTTC.